The rows below give T cell receptor beta chains drawn from one sample of a study of T cells in localized non-small cell lung cancer. TCRdb's copy holds only in-frame clones and misses some; the assay was immunoSEQ multiplex PCR. Of around 78,000 clones listed, 88% are singletons. Sample: peripheral blood, taken before any cancer treatment. The receptors here all came from a woman aged 40 to 75 with stage I squamous cell lung carcinoma. Both conserved end residues are part of each CDR3. Fields, in order: V gene, CDR3 length, CDR3 protein.

TRBV6-6	14	CASSQGRLYYEQYF
TRBV19	15	CASLDTRSSYNEQFF
TRBV5-1	16	CASSLAVYANQETQYF
TRBV13	16	CASSLSGTSGYYEQYF
TRBV18	13	CASSPAEQGGYTF
TRBV11-2	16	CASSVAQGLATDTQYF
TRBV5-5	13	CASSTRDRHEQFF
TRBV6-6	14	CASRSSGGQETQYF
TRBV6-1	13	CASSEPGQETQYF
TRBV7-2	13	CASSLDYNSPLHF
TRBV14	16	CASSPRRGGVYNEQFF
TRBV19	16	CASSNPLLGVDQPQHF
TRBV9	13	CASSSGTGMELFF
TRBV19	14	CASSPRGGLDEQYF
TRBV30	14	CAWSSGTGSNTIYF
TRBV2	13	CATSAESNQPQHF
TRBV5-1	17	CASSWGGKGYSYDEQYF
TRBV13	15	CASSLDASSYNEQFF
TRBV11-3	13	CASSLQQGYEQYF
TRBV5-1	13	CASSLGSPDGYTF
TRBV5-6	15	CASSYGTELGYGYTF
TRBV4-1	16	CASSQDPRGGIHEQFF
TRBV5-5	15	CASSPTGTGNTEAFF